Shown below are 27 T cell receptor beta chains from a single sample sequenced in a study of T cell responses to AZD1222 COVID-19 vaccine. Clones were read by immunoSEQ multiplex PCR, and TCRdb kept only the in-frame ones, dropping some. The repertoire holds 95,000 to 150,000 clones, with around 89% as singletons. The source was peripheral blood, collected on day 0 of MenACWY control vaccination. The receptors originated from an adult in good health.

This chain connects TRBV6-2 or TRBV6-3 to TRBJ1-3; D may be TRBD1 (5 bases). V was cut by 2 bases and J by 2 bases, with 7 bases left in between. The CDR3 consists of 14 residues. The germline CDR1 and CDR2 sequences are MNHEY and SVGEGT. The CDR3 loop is CASSYGGTGNTIYF. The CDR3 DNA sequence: TGTGCCAGCAGTTACGGGGGGACTGGAAACACCATATATTTT.

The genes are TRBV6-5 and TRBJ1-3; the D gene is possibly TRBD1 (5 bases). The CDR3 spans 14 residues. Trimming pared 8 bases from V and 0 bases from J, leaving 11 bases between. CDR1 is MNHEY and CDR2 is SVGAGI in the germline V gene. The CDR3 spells CASLNTGSGNTIYF. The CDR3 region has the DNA TGTGCCAGCTTAAACACAGGCTCTGGAAACACCATATATTTT.

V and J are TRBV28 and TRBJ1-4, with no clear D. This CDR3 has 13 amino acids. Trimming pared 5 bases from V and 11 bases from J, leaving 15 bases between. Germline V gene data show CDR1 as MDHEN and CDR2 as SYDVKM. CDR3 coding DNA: TGTGCCAGCAGTCCGGCCAAGCTGGAGAAACTGTTTTTT. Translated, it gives CASSPAKLEKLFF.

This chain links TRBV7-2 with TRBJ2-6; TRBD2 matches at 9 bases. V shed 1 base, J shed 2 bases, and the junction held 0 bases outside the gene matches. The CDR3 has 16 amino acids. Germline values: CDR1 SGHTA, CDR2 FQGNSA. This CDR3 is CASSLVAGAGANVLTF. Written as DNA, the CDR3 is TGTGCCAGCAGCTTAGTAGCGGGAGCTGGGGCCAACGTCCTGACTTTC. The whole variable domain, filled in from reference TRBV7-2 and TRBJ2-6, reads GAGVSQSPSNKVTEKGKDVELRCDPISGHTALYWYRQSLGQGLEFLIYFQGNSAPDKSGLPSDRFSAERTGGSVSTLTIQRTQQEDSAVYLCASSLVAGAGANVLTFGAGSRLTVL.

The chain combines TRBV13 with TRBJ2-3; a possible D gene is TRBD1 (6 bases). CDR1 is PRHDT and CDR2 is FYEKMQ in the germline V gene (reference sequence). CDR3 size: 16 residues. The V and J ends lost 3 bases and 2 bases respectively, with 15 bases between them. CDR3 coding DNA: TGTGCCAGCAGCTTTCGGGGACAAGACTACACAGATACGCAGTATTTT. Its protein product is CASSFRGQDYTDTQYF.

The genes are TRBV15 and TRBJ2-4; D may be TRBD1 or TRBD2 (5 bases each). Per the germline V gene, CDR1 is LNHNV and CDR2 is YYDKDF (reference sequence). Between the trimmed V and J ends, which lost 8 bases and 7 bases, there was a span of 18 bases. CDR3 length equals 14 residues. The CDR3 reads CATGPGRTFNIQYF. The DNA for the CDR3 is TGTGCCACCGGACCGGGACGGACTTTTAACATTCAGTACTTC.

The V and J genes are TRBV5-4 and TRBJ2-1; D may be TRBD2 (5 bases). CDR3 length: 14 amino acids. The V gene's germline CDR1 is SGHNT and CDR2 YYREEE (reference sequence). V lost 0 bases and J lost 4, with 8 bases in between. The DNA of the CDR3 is TGTGCCAGCAGCTTGGAACGGGGATACAATGAGCAGTTCTTC. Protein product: CASSLERGYNEQFF.

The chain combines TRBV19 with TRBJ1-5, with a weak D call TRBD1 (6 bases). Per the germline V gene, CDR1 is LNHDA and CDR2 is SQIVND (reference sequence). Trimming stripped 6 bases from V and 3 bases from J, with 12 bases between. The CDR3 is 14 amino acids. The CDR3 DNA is TGTGCCAGTAGCTCGACAGGAACCAATCAGCCCCAGCATTTT. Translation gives CASSSTGTNQPQHF.

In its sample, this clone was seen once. Here the CDR3 reads CASSPRQGYGYTF. The CDR3, as DNA: TGTGCCAGCAGTCCTCGGCAAGGGTACGGCTACACCTTC. The genes are TRBV13 and TRBJ1-2; D is ambiguous. From germline, CDR1 is PRHDT and CDR2 FYEKMQ (reference sequence). The CDR3 contains 13 residues. Deletions cut 6 bases from V and 8 bases from J, with 16 bases between.

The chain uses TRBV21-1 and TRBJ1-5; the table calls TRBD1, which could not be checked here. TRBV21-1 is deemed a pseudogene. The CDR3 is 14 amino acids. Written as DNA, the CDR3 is TGTGCCAGCAGCAAAGTGCAGTGCAATCAGCCCCAGCATTTT. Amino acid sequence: CASSKVQCNQPQHF.

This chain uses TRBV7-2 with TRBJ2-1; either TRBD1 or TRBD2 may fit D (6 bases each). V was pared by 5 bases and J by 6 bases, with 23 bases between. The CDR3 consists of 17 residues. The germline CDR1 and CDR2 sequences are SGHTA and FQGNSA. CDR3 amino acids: CASSPGIGGTPLNEQFF. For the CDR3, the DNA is TGTGCCAGCAGCCCGGGCATAGGGGGGACTCCCCTCAATGAGCAGTTCTTC.

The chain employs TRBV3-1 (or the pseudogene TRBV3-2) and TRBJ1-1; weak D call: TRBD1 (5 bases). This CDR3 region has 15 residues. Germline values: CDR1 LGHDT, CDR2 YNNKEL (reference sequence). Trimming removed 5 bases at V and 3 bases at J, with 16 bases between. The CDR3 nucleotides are TGTGCCAGCAGCACCTCCCCGGGGGGGTACACTGAAGCTTTCTTT. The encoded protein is CASSTSPGGYTEAFF.

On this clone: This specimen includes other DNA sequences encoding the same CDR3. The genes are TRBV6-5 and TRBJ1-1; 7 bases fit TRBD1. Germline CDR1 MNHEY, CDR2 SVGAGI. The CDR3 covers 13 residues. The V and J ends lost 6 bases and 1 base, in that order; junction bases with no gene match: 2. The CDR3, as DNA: TGTGCCAGCAGCCGGACAGGGAACACTGAAGCTTTCTTT. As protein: CASSRTGNTEAFF.

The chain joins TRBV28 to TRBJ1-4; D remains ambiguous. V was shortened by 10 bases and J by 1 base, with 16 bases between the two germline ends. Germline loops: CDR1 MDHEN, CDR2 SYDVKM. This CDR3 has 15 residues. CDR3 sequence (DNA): TGTGCCATCTCTGGGTCTCGGGGAACTAATGAAAAACTGTTTTTT. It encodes CAISGSRGTNEKLFF.

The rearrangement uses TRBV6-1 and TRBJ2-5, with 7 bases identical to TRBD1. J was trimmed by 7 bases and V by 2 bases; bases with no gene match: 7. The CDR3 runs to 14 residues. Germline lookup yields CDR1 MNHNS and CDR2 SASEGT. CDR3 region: CASSEKGGTGTQYF. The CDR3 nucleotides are TGTGCCAGCAGTGAAAAAGGGGGCACGGGGACCCAGTACTTC.

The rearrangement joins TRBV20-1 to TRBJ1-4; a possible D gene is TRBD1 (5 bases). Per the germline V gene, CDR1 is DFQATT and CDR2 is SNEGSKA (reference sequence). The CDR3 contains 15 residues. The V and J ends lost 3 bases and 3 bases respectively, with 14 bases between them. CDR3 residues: CSASRVRDPNEKLFF. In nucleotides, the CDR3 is TGCAGTGCTAGTCGGGTCAGGGACCCTAATGAAAAACTGTTTTTT.

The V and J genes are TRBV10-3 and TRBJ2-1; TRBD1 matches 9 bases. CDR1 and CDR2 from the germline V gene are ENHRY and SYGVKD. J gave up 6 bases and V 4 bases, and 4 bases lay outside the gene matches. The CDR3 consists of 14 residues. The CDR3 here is CAISGDRDRNEQFF. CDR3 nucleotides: TGTGCCATCAGTGGGGACAGGGATCGCAATGAGCAGTTCTTC.

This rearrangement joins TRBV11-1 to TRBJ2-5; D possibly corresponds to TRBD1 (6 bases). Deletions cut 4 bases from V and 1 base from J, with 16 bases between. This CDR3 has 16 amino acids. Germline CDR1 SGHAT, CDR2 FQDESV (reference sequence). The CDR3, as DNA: TGTGCCAGCAGCTCATTAGGACAGAAAGCCCAAGAGACCCAGTACTTC. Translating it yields CASSSLGQKAQETQYF.

The CDR3 bases are TGCGCCAGCCGGGCCGGGTCTGGGGCCAACGTCCTGACTTTC. Its translation is CASRAGSGANVLTF. The V gene is TRBV5-1, the J gene TRBJ2-6, with D unclear. The germline gives CDR1 SGHRS, CDR2 YFSETQ. Trimming removed 7 bases at V and 1 base at J, with 9 bases between. CDR3 length: 14 residues.

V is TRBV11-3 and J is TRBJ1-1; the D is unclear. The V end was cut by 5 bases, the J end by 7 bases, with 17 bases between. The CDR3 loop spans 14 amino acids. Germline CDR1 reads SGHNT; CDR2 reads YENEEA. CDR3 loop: CASSPNMAANEAFF. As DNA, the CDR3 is TGTGCCAGCAGCCCTAATATGGCCGCCAATGAAGCTTTCTTT.

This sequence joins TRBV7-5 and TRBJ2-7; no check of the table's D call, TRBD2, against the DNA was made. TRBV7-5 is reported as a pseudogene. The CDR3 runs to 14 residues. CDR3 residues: CASRRTLSSYEQYF. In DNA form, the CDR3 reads TGTGCCAGCAGACGGACTCTGAGCTCCTACGAGCAGTACTTC.

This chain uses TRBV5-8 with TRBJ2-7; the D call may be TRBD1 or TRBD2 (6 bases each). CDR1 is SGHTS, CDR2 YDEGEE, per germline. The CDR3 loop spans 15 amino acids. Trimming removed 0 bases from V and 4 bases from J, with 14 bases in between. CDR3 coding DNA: TGTGCCAGCAGCTTGGTTGGGGGGCTGGGTTACGAGCAGTACTTC. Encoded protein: CASSLVGGLGYEQYF.

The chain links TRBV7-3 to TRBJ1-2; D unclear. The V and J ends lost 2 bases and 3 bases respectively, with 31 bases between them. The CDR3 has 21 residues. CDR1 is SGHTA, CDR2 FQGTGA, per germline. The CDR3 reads CASSLYVRMPGPLSRDYGYTF. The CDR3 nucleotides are TGTGCCAGCAGCTTATATGTTAGAATGCCCGGACCTTTGTCTCGGGACTATGGCTACACCTTC.

For the CDR3, the DNA is TGTGCCATCAGCTTCGCTTCGGGGGCCAACACTGAAGCTTTCTTT. Translating gives CAISFASGANTEAFF. The J gene is TRBJ1-1, the V gene TRBV10-3; the D gene is possibly TRBD1 (6 bases). V lost 6 bases and J 2 bases, leaving 16 bases between the germline ends. This CDR3 comprises 15 residues. CDR1 is ENHRY and CDR2 is SYGVKD in the germline V gene.

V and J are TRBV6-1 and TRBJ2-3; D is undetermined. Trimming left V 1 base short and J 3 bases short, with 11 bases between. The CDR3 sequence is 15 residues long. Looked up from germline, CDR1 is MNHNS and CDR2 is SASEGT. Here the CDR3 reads CASSEGSVGTDTQYF. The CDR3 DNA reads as TGTGCCAGCAGTGAAGGGTCTGTGGGGACAGATACGCAGTATTTT.

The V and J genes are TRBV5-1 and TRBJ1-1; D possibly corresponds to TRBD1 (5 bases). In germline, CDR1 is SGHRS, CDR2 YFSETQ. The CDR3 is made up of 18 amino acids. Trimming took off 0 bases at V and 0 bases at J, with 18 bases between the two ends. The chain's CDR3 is CASSLDLMSGGLNTEAFF. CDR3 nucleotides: TGCGCCAGCAGCTTGGACTTAATGTCGGGGGGTCTGAACACTGAAGCTTTCTTT.

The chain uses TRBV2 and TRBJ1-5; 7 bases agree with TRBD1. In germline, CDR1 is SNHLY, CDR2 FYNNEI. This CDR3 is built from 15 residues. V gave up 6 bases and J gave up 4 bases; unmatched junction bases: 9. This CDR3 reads CASRADRAGNQPQHF. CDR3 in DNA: TGTGCCAGCAGGGCCGACAGGGCGGGAAATCAGCCCCAGCATTTT.